A single sample is the source of the 23 T cell receptor beta chains below, sequenced in a study of T cell repertoires in cytomegalovirus infection. Each CDR3 protein is one row after TCRdb ran MiXCR on the reads. The repertoire holds some 600,000 distinct CDR3 sequences, with roughly 26% as singletons. Specimen: CD8+ T cells from PBMCs. The receptors were gathered from a human donor in good health (CMV status not recorded). Some clones in this sample may be carry-over from other donors' samples.

This clonotype was detected only a few times. The chain carries TRBV3-1 and TRBJ2-7; tentatively, D is TRBD1 or TRBD2 (5 bases each). Germline CDR1 and CDR2: LGHDT and YNNKEL (reference sequence). CDR3 length equals 15 residues. The V and J ends lost 1 base and 3 bases respectively, with 13 bases between them. CDR3 protein: CASSQASGPNYEQYF. CDR3 DNA: TGTGCCAGCAGCCAAGCTTCGGGACCAAACTACGAGCAGTACTTC.

This sequence joins TRBV29-1 and TRBJ2-7; 7 nucleotides line up with TRBD2. V gave up 4 bases and J gave up 4 bases; unmatched junction bases: 7. The CDR3 length is 13 residues. Germline CDR1 reads SQVTM; CDR2 reads ANQGSEA. CDR3 DNA: TGCAGCGTTGCCTCTAGCGGAGGTTACGAGCAGTACTTC. This codes for CSVASSGGYEQYF.

The table lists this clonotype with a few counts. The chain combines TRBV10-3 with TRBJ1-6; D unresolved. The CDR3 is made up of 14 amino acids. The V end lost 3 bases, the J end lost 9 bases, and 12 bases lay between the germline ends. Germline CDR1 reads ENHRY; CDR2 reads SYGVKD. CDR3 residues: CAISEERGGSPLHF. In DNA, the CDR3 is TGTGCCATCAGTGAAGAAAGAGGTGGTTCACCCCTCCACTTT.

J is TRBJ1-1 and V is TRBV12-3 or TRBV12-4; 12 bases agree with TRBD1. The length of the CDR3 is 16 residues. The junction had 8 bases not matched to a gene; V was cut back by 5 bases and J by 4 bases. The CDR3, as DNA: TGTGCCAGCAGTCAGGGACAGGGGGCCATTTTCACTGAAGCTTTCTTT. This gives the protein CASSQGQGAIFTEAFF.

CDR3 residues: CASSPVRDEQFF. CDR3 bases: TGTGCCAGCAGTCCCGTCCGCGATGAGCAGTTCTTC. The chain employs TRBV12-3 or TRBV12-4 and TRBJ2-1, with unresolved D. CDR3 size: 12 residues. The V gene lost 5 bases and the J gene lost 8 bases, with 10 bases spanning the gap.

On this clonotype itself: A single base separates this from a much larger clone, so it may be a read error. V is TRBV7-8 and J is TRBJ1-1, with TRBD1 as a possible D gene (6 bases). Per the germline V gene, CDR1 is SGHVS and CDR2 is FQNEAQ. The CDR3 loop spans 13 amino acids. Here the CDR3 reads CASTNRVNTKAFF. In DNA, the CDR3 is TGTGCCAGCACCAACAGGGTGAACACTAAAGCTTTCTTT.

Concerning this clonotype: One junction end disagrees with the germline gene, perhaps due to a read error. This chain joins TRBV20-1 and TRBJ1-1; D remains ambiguous. The CDR3 runs 9 residues. Germline loops: CDR1 DFQATT, CDR2 SNEGSKA (reference sequence). The CDR3 bases are TGCAGTGCTGGATTTCCCGTCTTATTT. This gives the protein CSAGFPVLF.

For this clonotype: A junction end diverges from the germline sequence, so it may reflect a read error. V is TRBV2 and J is TRBJ1-5, with TRBD1 matching over 8 bases. Germline-derived CDR1 and CDR2 are SNHLY and FYNNEI. The CDR3 extends over 15 amino acids. CDR3 residues: CANSGIDRGWQPQHF. In DNA form, the CDR3 reads TGTGCCAACAGTGGGATTGACAGGGGCTGGCAGCCCCAGCATTTT. Filled out from reference TRBV2 and TRBJ1-5, the complete variable domain reads EPEVTQTPSHQVTQMGQEVILRCVPISNHLYFYWYRQILGQKVEFLVSFYNNEISEKSEIFDDQFSVERPDGSNFTLKIRSTKLEDSAMYFCANSGIDRGWQPQHFGDGTRLSIL.

The rearrangement links TRBV7-2 to TRBJ2-7, with TRBD1 matching 7 bases. Germline trimming cut 8 bases from V and 1 base from J; bases unmatched to any gene: 8. CDR1 and CDR2 (germline): SGHTA, FQGNSA. There are 14 residues in the CDR3. For the CDR3, the DNA is TGTGCCAGCTCGCGTGGACAGGTTTCCTACGAGCAGTACGTC. This translates into CASSRGQVSYEQYV.

This clonotype was seen at least ten times. In DNA, the CDR3 is TGTGCCAGCAGTTACGTGGGCGGGGGGGACAATGTTCAAGAGACCCAGTACTTC. Translation: CASSYVGGGDNVQETQYF. The chain links TRBV6-2 or TRBV6-3 to TRBJ2-5; 9 bases map to TRBD2. The germline V gene encodes CDR1 MNHEY and CDR2 SVGEGT. This CDR3 comprises 18 residues. With V trimmed by 2 bases and J by 2 bases, 12 bases remained unmatched.

This chain connects TRBV28 to TRBJ2-3; D is unclear. Looked up from germline, CDR1 is MDHEN and CDR2 is SYDVKM. Trimming cost V 5 bases and J 3 bases, with 15 bases left between them. The CDR3 runs 15 residues. The CDR3 DNA sequence: TGTGCCAGCAGTCTGACGGCCGTCCCTACAGATACGCAGTATTTT. It specifies CASSLTAVPTDTQYF.

The J gene is TRBJ2-1, the V gene TRBV20-1; no definite D call. CDR1 is DFQATT, CDR2 SNEGSKA, per germline (reference sequence). This CDR3 contains 15 residues. Trimming took 6 bases from V and 8 from J, leaving 23 bases between them. CDR3 in DNA: TGCAGTGCGCTCGCGTTTGACGCCCGGCCTGATGAGCAGTTCTTC. This encodes CSALAFDARPDEQFF.

The rearrangement joins TRBV7-9 to TRBJ1-1; TRBD1 might be the D (5 bases). CDR1 is SEHNR, CDR2 FQNEAQ, per germline (reference sequence). V was trimmed by 4 bases and J by 0 bases, leaving 18 bases between them. The CDR3 totals 17 residues. The CDR3 loop reads CASSSTRDGAMNTEAFF. CDR3 nucleotides: TGTGCCAGCAGCTCTACCAGAGACGGGGCCATGAACACTGAAGCTTTCTTT.

This clonotype was detected ten times or more. The chain joins TRBV7-9 to TRBJ2-7; D not certain. This CDR3 spans 14 amino acids. Per germline, CDR1 SEHNR and CDR2 FQNEAQ (reference sequence). Trimming removed 5 bases from V and 5 bases from J, with 16 bases in between. In DNA, the CDR3 is TGTGCCAGCAGCACGAGTGCCAGTGGGAACGAGCAGTACTTC. Its protein product is CASSTSASGNEQYF.

The gene calls are TRBV20-1 and TRBJ2-3; unclear D gene. The CDR3 sequence is 10 residues long. Trimming cost V 6 bases and J 8 bases, with 9 bases left between them. Germline V gives CDR1 DFQATT, CDR2 SNEGSKA (reference sequence). In nucleotides, the CDR3 is TGCAGTGCCCGCGGTGCTACGCAGTATTTT. The encoded protein is CSARGATQYF.

In this sample, this clonotype turned up many times. The genes are TRBV7-2 and TRBJ2-3; 8 nucleotides line up with TRBD2. CDR3 length: 14 residues. Germline V CDR1 and CDR2: SGHTA, FQGNSA. V lost 4 bases, J lost 4 bases, and 4 bases stayed unmatched. The CDR3 loop is CASSSAGGADTQYF. Here the CDR3 DNA reads TGTGCCAGCAGCTCTGCGGGGGGAGCAGATACGCAGTATTTT.

This clonotype was detected many times. The chain combines TRBV7-6 with TRBJ2-5, with TRBD2 identical over 10 bases. Germline V gene data show CDR1 as SGHVS and CDR2 as FNYEAQ. V gave up 1 base and J gave up 2 bases; unmatched junction bases: 7. The CDR3 contains 17 residues. The CDR3 DNA sequence: TGTGCCAGCAGCTTAGGTACTAGCGGGGCCCAACAAGAGACCCAGTACTTC. This translates into CASSLGTSGAQQETQYF.

This clonotype was detected only once. This sequence joins TRBV13 and TRBJ2-4; D is unclear. Trimming pared 0 bases from V and 6 bases from J, leaving 3 bases between. The CDR3 sequence is 12 residues long. Per germline, CDR1 PRHDT and CDR2 FYEKMQ (reference sequence). The CDR3 loop is CASSLGANIQYF. In DNA, the CDR3 is TGTGCCAGCAGCTTAGGCGCAAACATTCAGTACTTC.

There are a few counts of this clonotype. CDR3 loop: CSASSRDSYTEAFF. As DNA, the CDR3 is TGCAGTGCGTCCTCCCGGGACAGCTACACTGAAGCTTTCTTT. The chain has TRBV20-1 and TRBJ1-1; TRBD1 matches 7 bases. The germline V gene has CDR1 DFQATT and CDR2 SNEGSKA (reference sequence). V shed 6 bases and J 3 bases; nucleotides not matched to a gene: 10. The CDR3 is made up of 14 amino acids.

This clonotype has just a few counts. The junction and the germline gene differ at one end; a read error may be behind it. This chain connects TRBV15 to TRBJ1-2; a weak D match, TRBD1 (6 bases). The V gene's germline CDR1 is LNHNV and CDR2 YYDKDF (reference sequence). CDR3 length: 12 amino acids. The CDR3 spells CATSDSGQPTGF. The CDR3 DNA reads as TGTGCCACCAGCGACTCAGGACAGCCTACGGGCTTC.

In this sample, this clonotype turned up a few times. The chain carries TRBV27 and TRBJ2-1; 8 bases map to TRBD2. Germline-derived CDR1 and CDR2 are MNHEY and SMNVEV (reference sequence). V shed 6 bases, J shed 6 bases, and the junction held 1 base outside the gene matches. CDR3 length: 12 amino acids. The CDR3 DNA sequence: TGTGCCAGCAGAGGACTAGCCAATGAGCAGTTCTTC. Protein product: CASRGLANEQFF.

This chain links TRBV2 with TRBJ1-4; D gene unclear. The length of the CDR3 is 11 residues. V gave up 10 bases and J gave up 8 bases, with 11 bases separating them. Germline-derived CDR1 and CDR2 are SNHLY and FYNNEI. The CDR3 nucleotides are TGTGCCATCGACATGCGGGAAAAACTGTTTTTT. This codes for CAIDMREKLFF.

The chain employs TRBV20-1 and TRBJ1-1; TRBD1 is a possible D gene (6 bases). Trimming left V 0 bases short and J 3 bases short, with 23 bases between. The germline CDR1 and CDR2 sequences are DFQATT and SNEGSKA (reference sequence). The CDR3 covers 18 residues. Here the CDR3 reads CSARDRDGWGLLDTEAFF. CDR3 coding DNA: TGCAGTGCTAGAGATAGGGACGGGTGGGGGCTTTTGGACACTGAAGCTTTCTTT.